This passage covers 10 T cell receptor beta chains from one sample sequenced in a study of control samples from healthy donors and cancer patients. Some clones are missing from TCRdb's copy, which holds only in-frame ones; the method was immunoSEQ multiplex PCR. This table holds 100,000 to 150,000 clones, about 90% found once. Sequencing used blood. These receptors all come from a man aged 18 to 35 in good health.

V is TRBV3-1 (or the pseudogene TRBV3-2) and J is TRBJ2-7; D is unresolved. Germline V gene lookup returns CDR1 LGHDT and CDR2 YNNKEL (reference sequence). V was trimmed by 0 bases and J by 5 bases, leaving 8 bases between them. The CDR3 has 13 amino acids. The CDR3 sequence is CASSQDRFNEQYF. CDR3 in DNA: TGTGCCAGCAGCCAAGACAGGTTCAACGAGCAGTACTTC.

The CDR3 here is CASSYETARNEQFF. CDR3 sequence (DNA): TGTGCCAGCAGTTACGAGACAGCGAGGAATGAGCAGTTCTTC. The chain combines TRBV6-2 or TRBV6-3 with TRBJ2-1; possibly TRBD1 for D (5 bases). Trimming took off 2 bases at V and 7 bases at J, with 12 bases between the two ends. Germline V CDR1 and CDR2: MNHEY, SVGEGT. The CDR3 runs 14 residues.

This clone came up once. The V call is TRBV5-1, the J call TRBJ1-5; tentative D call: TRBD1 (5 bases). The CDR3 has 14 amino acids. Germline V gene sequence: CDR1 SGHRS, CDR2 YFSETQ. V lost 0 bases and J lost 6, with 10 bases in between. The CDR3 coding sequence is TGCGCCAGCAGCTTGGGGGGGATGGGTCAGCCCCAGCATTTT. This gives the protein CASSLGGMGQPQHF.

This clone appeared a few times. The rearrangement joins TRBV27 to TRBJ1-5; weak D call: TRBD1 (5 bases). The germline gives CDR1 MNHEY, CDR2 SMNVEV (reference sequence). The CDR3 is 20 residues long. Between the trimmed V and J ends, which lost 6 bases and 0 bases, there was a span of 27 bases. The CDR3 nucleotides read TGTGCCAGCAGCCACGATACGTGGGAGACAGACATCTATAGCAATCAGCCCCAGCATTTT. It encodes CASSHDTWETDIYSNQPQHF.

The chain combines TRBV18 with TRBJ1-1, with TRBD1 matching 10 bases. The length of the CDR3 is 15 residues. Germline trimming cut 6 bases from V and 4 bases from J; bases unmatched to any gene: 8. Germline lookup yields CDR1 KGHSH and CDR2 LQKENI. The CDR3 sequence: CASSRQGAGITEAFF. CDR3 DNA sequence: TGTGCCAGCTCCCGACAGGGGGCAGGGATCACTGAAGCTTTCTTT. Supplemented by reference TRBV18 and TRBJ1-1, the full variable domain reads NAGVMQNPRHLVRRRGQEARLRCSPMKGHSHVYWYRQLPEEGLKFMVYLQKENIIDESGMPKERFSAEFPKEGPSILRIQQVVRGDSAAYFCASSRQGAGITEAFFGQGTRLTVV.

The rearrangement links TRBV24-1 to TRBJ2-1; 10 bases align to TRBD2. The CDR3 is 16 residues long. Per germline, CDR1 KGHDR and CDR2 SFDVKD. V lost 4 bases to trimming and J lost 6 bases; unmatched junction nucleotides: 8. The CDR3 here is CATSEPGLASPNEQFF. The DNA for the CDR3 is TGTGCCACCAGTGAACCGGGACTAGCGTCCCCCAATGAGCAGTTCTTC.

The V gene is TRBV16, the J gene TRBJ2-1; 8 bases agree with TRBD2. The germline V gene has CDR1 KGHSY and CDR2 FQNENV. V dropped 0 bases and J dropped 2; count of bases not matched to a gene: 15. The CDR3 contains 20 residues. The CDR3 region is CASSQSASGSSVVAYNEQFF. CDR3 in DNA: TGTGCCAGCAGCCAATCGGCCAGCGGGAGTAGTGTAGTGGCCTACAATGAGCAGTTCTTC.

V usage is TRBV10-1 and J usage is TRBJ2-1; D gene uncertain. V dropped 3 bases and J dropped 8 bases, with 8 bases sitting between them. CDR3 length equals 12 residues. From germline, CDR1 is WNHNN and CDR2 SYGVQD (reference sequence). The CDR3 DNA reads TGCGCCAGCAGTGATGCTGCCCATGAGCAGTTCTTC. It encodes CASSDAAHEQFF.

The chain is built from TRBV19 and TRBJ1-1, with D tentatively TRBD1 (6 bases). CDR1 is LNHDA and CDR2 is SQIVND in the germline V gene (reference sequence). The CDR3 is 13 amino acids. The chain's CDR3 is CACEGGRYTEAFF. The CDR3 nucleotides read TGTGCTTGCGAAGGGGGGCGGTACACTGAAGCTTTCTTT. The whole variable domain, filled in from reference TRBV19 and TRBJ1-1, reads DGGITQSPKYLFRKEGQNVTLSCEQNLNHDAMYWYRQDPGQGLRLIYYSQIVNDFQKGDIAEGYSVSREKKESFPLTVTSAQKNPTAFYLCACEGGRYTEAFFGQGTRLTVV.

A few counts support this clone. The V gene is TRBV6-5, the J gene TRBJ2-7, with 8 bases lining up with TRBD2. J was trimmed by 3 bases and V by 11 bases; bases with no gene match: 3. Germline loops: CDR1 MNHEY, CDR2 SVGAGI. The CDR3 is made up of 11 amino acids. CDR3 DNA sequence: TGTGCCTCCGGGGGGGGCTACGAGCAGTACTTC. It specifies CASGGGYEQYF.